This passage covers 21 T cell receptor beta chains from one sample sequenced in a study of blood T cell repertoires in COVID-19. TCRdb keeps only in-frame clones here, not all; method: immunoSEQ multiplex PCR. The data hold approximately 170,000 clones, with around four fifths observed a single time. The sequenced sample consisted of peripheral blood. The receptors were sampled from a woman in her 70s with COVID-19, enrolled during active disease.

This clone was seen just once. This chain uses TRBV5-4 with TRBJ2-3; 7 positions match TRBD2. Germline V gene sequence: CDR1 SGHNT, CDR2 YYREEE (reference sequence). Unmatched junction bases numbered 2, after V lost 4 bases and J lost 6 bases. The CDR3 runs 12 residues. The CDR3 nucleotides read TGTGCCAGCAGCGGACTAGTTGATACGCAGTATTTT. Protein sequence: CASSGLVDTQYF. Drawing the rest from reference TRBV5-4 and TRBJ2-3, the complete variable domain is ETGVTQSPTHLIKTRGQQVTLRCSSQSGHNTVSWYQQALGQGPQFIFQYYREEENGRGNFPPRFSGLQFPNYSSELNVNALELDDSALYLCASSGLVDTQYFGPGTRLTVL.

The V and J genes are TRBV6-2 or TRBV6-3 and TRBJ2-7, with TRBD1 matching 9 bases. Germline assignment: CDR1 MNHEY and CDR2 SVGEGT. The junction had 8 bases not matched to a gene; V was cut back by 5 bases and J by 3 bases. This CDR3 has 15 amino acids. CDR3 bases: TGTGCCAGCAGTAAGCCGGGACAGGGAGGCTACGAGCAGTACTTC. Its protein product is CASSKPGQGGYEQYF.

The genes are TRBV10-3 and TRBJ1-5; 7 positions agree with TRBD1. Per germline, CDR1 ENHRY and CDR2 SYGVKD. Trimming cost V 6 bases and J 4 bases; bases outside gene matches: 6. The CDR3 contains 14 residues. CDR3 region: CAISFGQVNQPQHF. The CDR3 nucleotides are TGTGCCATCAGCTTCGGACAGGTTAATCAGCCCCAGCATTTT.

The chain has TRBV7-2 and TRBJ2-2, with D perhaps matching TRBD1 (5 bases). Trimming pared 0 bases from V and 6 bases from J, leaving 11 bases between. This CDR3 has 15 amino acids. Germline CDR1 is SGHTA and CDR2 is FQGNSA. In DNA form, the CDR3 reads TGTGCCAGCAGCTTAGCGAACAGGATGGCCGGGGAGCTGTTTTTT. It codes for CASSLANRMAGELFF.

The chain's CDR3 is CASSPGNTEAFF. As DNA, the CDR3 is TGTGCCAGCAGTCCAGGGAACACTGAAGCTTTCTTT. This rearrangement joins TRBV6-5 to TRBJ1-1; D remains ambiguous. The CDR3 totals 12 residues. The V gene lost 5 bases and the J gene lost 1 base, with 5 bases spanning the gap. Germline V gives CDR1 MNHEY, CDR2 SVGAGI.

This rearrangement joins TRBV7-3 to TRBJ2-3; maybe TRBD2 (5 bases). This CDR3 has 14 amino acids. V was shortened by 5 bases and J by 5 bases, with 14 bases between the two germline ends. Germline V lookup: CDR1 SGHTA, CDR2 FQGTGA. The CDR3 nucleotides are TGTGCCAGCAGCCGAACGGGGTCGGTAGATACGCAGTATTTT. Its translation is CASSRTGSVDTQYF.

The chain has TRBV7-2 and TRBJ2-5; D is ambiguous. V shed 5 bases and J shed 1 base, with 11 bases lying between them. Per germline, CDR1 SGHTA and CDR2 FQGNSA. The CDR3 is 14 residues long. The CDR3 DNA follows: TGTGCCAGCAGCCAACACACCTCCCAAGAGACCCAGTACTTC. It specifies CASSQHTSQETQYF.

The chain recombines TRBV2 with TRBJ2-3, with 12 bases identical to TRBD2. V dropped 7 bases and J dropped 0; count of bases not matched to a gene: 2. The germline CDR1 and CDR2 sequences are SNHLY and FYNNEI. The CDR3 has 15 residues. The CDR3 loop is CASKGTSGSTDTQYF. In DNA form, the CDR3 reads TGTGCCAGCAAAGGGACTAGCGGGAGCACAGATACGCAGTATTTT.

The CDR3 DNA reads TGTGCCAGCAGCCAATCGGACAGGGGCGATGAGCAGTTCTTC. Its translation: CASSQSDRGDEQFF. The rearrangement uses TRBV3-1 (or the pseudogene TRBV3-2) and TRBJ2-1; the match to TRBD1 covers 9 bases. The germline V gene has CDR1 LGHDT and CDR2 YNNKEL (reference sequence). The V segment lost 2 bases and the J segment 8 bases; nucleotides outside the gene matches: 4. This CDR3 region has 14 residues.

The chain has TRBV7-2 and TRBJ1-5; TRBD1 aligns across 10 bases. The CDR3 is 19 residues long. Germline V lookup: CDR1 SGHTA, CDR2 FQGNSA. After removal of 5 bases from V and 0 bases from J, the junction contained 13 bases not matched to a gene. The CDR3 reads CASSQAAGTGVYSNQPQHF. For the CDR3, the DNA is TGTGCCAGCAGCCAGGCCGCCGGGACAGGGGTGTATAGCAATCAGCCCCAGCATTTT. Combining the CDR3 with reference TRBV7-2 and TRBJ1-5 gives the whole variable domain GAGVSQSPSNKVTEKGKDVELRCDPISGHTALYWYRQSLGQGLEFLIYFQGNSAPDKSGLPSDRFSAERTGGSVSTLTIQRTQQEDSAVYLCASSQAAGTGVYSNQPQHFGDGTRLSIL.

The chain joins TRBV7-2 to TRBJ2-7; possibly TRBD2 for D (5 bases). Trimming left V 0 bases short and J 8 bases short, with 11 bases between. The CDR3 is 13 residues long. Germline V CDR1 and CDR2: SGHTA, FQGNSA. The CDR3 nucleotides are TGTGCCAGCAGCTTAGCTAGCGCTCAAAAGCAGTACTTC. It yields the protein CASSLASAQKQYF.

The chain joins TRBV3-1 (or the pseudogene TRBV3-2) to TRBJ1-6; no clear D. Trimming stripped 3 bases from V and 9 bases from J, with 12 bases between. CDR1 and CDR2 (germline): LGHDT, YNNKEL (reference sequence). This CDR3 spans 14 amino acids. The chain's CDR3 is CASSQAAGGSPLHF. The CDR3 DNA follows: TGTGCCAGCAGCCAGGCCGCAGGAGGTTCACCCCTCCACTTT.

This chain uses TRBV11-2 with TRBJ2-3; a possible D gene is TRBD2 (6 bases). The germline V gene has CDR1 SGHAT and CDR2 FQNNGV. The V end lost 7 bases, the J end lost 3 bases, and 14 bases lay between the germline ends. The CDR3 length is 14 residues. The CDR3 sequence: CASTRGIGTDTQYF. DNA for the CDR3: TGTGCCAGCACCCGCGGGATTGGGACAGATACGCAGTATTTT.

The V gene is TRBV27, the J gene TRBJ2-1; 11 bases agree with TRBD2. After removal of 4 bases from V and 3 bases from J, the junction contained 5 bases not matched to a gene. The CDR3 spans 16 residues. Germline V gene lookup returns CDR1 MNHEY and CDR2 SMNVEV (reference sequence). The CDR3 reads CASSYSGTSGYNEQFF. As DNA, the CDR3 is TGTGCCAGCAGTTATTCCGGGACTAGCGGCTACAATGAGCAGTTCTTC.

The genes are TRBV7-9 and TRBJ1-4; D is undetermined. Germline V lookup: CDR1 SEHNR, CDR2 FQNEAQ (reference sequence). This CDR3 is built from 15 residues. V was shortened by 0 bases and J by 4 bases, with 9 bases between the two germline ends. CDR3 sequence: CASSLASGYNEKLFF. The CDR3 DNA is TGTGCCAGCAGCTTAGCGTCAGGTTATAATGAAAAACTGTTTTTT.

J is TRBJ1-5 and V is TRBV7-2; D perhaps matches TRBD1 (5 bases). CDR3 length: 15 residues. V shed 1 base and J shed 2 bases, with 9 bases lying between them. Germline lookup yields CDR1 SGHTA and CDR2 FQGNSA. As DNA, the CDR3 is TGTGCCAGCAGCTTAGACGGGGGAGGCAATCAGCCCCAGCATTTT. As protein: CASSLDGGGNQPQHF. The full variable domain, its missing parts supplied by reference TRBV7-2 and TRBJ1-5, is GAGVSQSPSNKVTEKGKDVELRCDPISGHTALYWYRQSLGQGLEFLIYFQGNSAPDKSGLPSDRFSAERTGGSVSTLTIQRTQQEDSAVYLCASSLDGGGNQPQHFGDGTRLSIL.

This clone has more than one count but fewer than ten. The rearrangement uses TRBV28 and TRBJ1-6, with a tentative D call TRBD1 (5 bases). The germline gives CDR1 MDHEN, CDR2 SYDVKM. Trimming removed 6 bases from V and 17 bases from J, with 14 bases in between. The CDR3 has 11 residues. The CDR3 DNA is TGTGCCAGCAGCTCTCTAGAAGGGGTCCACTTT. It encodes CASSSLEGVHF.

The chain has TRBV7-2 and TRBJ2-1, with D possibly matching TRBD2 (5 bases). This CDR3 has 15 amino acids. Germline V lookup: CDR1 SGHTA, CDR2 FQGNSA. Trimming shortened V by 2 bases and J by 3 bases, and 11 bases separated the two germline ends. The CDR3: CASSLLGDYYNEQFF. CDR3 nucleotides: TGTGCCAGCAGCTTATTGGGTGACTACTACAATGAGCAGTTCTTC.

The chain recombines TRBV7-9 with TRBJ1-4; no clear D gene. V lost 6 bases to trimming and J lost 5 bases, with 10 bases between them. Germline V gene lookup returns CDR1 SEHNR and CDR2 FQNEAQ (reference sequence). The CDR3 has 13 residues. The CDR3 sequence is CASRGRLNEKLFF. Here the CDR3 DNA reads TGTGCCAGCAGAGGCAGGTTAAATGAAAAACTGTTTTTT.

This clone has more than one count but fewer than ten. The J gene is TRBJ2-1, the V gene TRBV6-5; TRBD2 agrees at 13 bases. Per the germline V gene, CDR1 is MNHEY and CDR2 is SVGAGI. The CDR3 loop spans 16 amino acids. Trimming took 2 bases from V and 7 from J; bases not matched to a gene: 5. In DNA form, the CDR3 reads TGTGCCAGCAGTTACGAGCGGGGACTAGCGGGGAATGAGCAGTTCTTC. This translates into CASSYERGLAGNEQFF.

This chain links TRBV3-1 (or the pseudogene TRBV3-2) with TRBJ2-7; D unresolved. Trimming removed 4 bases from V and 3 bases from J, with 10 bases in between. Germline CDR1 reads LGHDT; CDR2 reads YNNKEL (reference sequence). This CDR3 contains 13 residues. The CDR3 region has the DNA TGTGCCAGCAGCCCCTTGGCCAACTACGAGCAGTACTTC. The encoded protein is CASSPLANYEQYF.